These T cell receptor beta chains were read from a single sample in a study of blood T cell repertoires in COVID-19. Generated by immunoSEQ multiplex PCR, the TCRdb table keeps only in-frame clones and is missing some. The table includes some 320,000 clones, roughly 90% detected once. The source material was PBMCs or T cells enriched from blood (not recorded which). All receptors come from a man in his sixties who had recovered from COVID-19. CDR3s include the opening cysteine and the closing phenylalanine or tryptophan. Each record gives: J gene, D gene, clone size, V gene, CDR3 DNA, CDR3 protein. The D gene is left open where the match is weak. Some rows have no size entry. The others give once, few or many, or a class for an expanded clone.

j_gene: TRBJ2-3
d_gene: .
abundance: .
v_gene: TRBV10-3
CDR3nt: TGTGCCATCAGTGGAGCGGGCGAACATACGCAGTATTTT
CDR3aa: CAISGAGEHTQYF

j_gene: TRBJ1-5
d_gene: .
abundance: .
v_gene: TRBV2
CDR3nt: TGTGCCAGCAGTGATCGACAGCATAGCAATCAGCCCCAGCATTTT
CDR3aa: CASSDRQHSNQPQHF

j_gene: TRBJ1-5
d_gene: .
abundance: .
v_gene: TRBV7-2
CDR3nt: TGTGCCAGCAGCTCCGGACTGAATCAGCCCCAGCATTTT
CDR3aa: CASSSGLNQPQHF

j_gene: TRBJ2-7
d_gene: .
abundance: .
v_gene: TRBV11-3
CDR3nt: TGTGCCAGCAGCTTGGCCCCCGGGACACACTACGAGCAGTACTTC
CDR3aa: CASSLAPGTHYEQYF

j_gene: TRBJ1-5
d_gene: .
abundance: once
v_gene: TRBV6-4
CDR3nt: TGTGCCAGCAGCGAACAGGGATATAGCAATCAGCCCCAGCATTTT
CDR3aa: CASSEQGYSNQPQHF

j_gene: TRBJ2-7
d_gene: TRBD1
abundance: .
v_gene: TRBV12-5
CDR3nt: TGTGCTAGTGGTTTGGCACAGGGGTACGAGCAGTACTTC
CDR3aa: CASGLAQGYEQYF

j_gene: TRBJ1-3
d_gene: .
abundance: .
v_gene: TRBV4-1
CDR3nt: TGCGCCAGCAGCAGCCGAGGGGGAACTGGAAACACCATATATTTT
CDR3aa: CASSSRGGTGNTIYF

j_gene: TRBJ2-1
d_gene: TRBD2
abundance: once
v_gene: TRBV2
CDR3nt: TGTGCCAGGAAACCTATAGCGGGAGGGCAGTTCTTC
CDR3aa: CARKPIAGGQFF

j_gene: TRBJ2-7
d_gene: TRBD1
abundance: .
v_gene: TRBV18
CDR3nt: TGTGCCAGCTCAGTGAGACAGGGGGAAGCCTACGAGCAGTACTTC
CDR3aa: CASSVRQGEAYEQYF

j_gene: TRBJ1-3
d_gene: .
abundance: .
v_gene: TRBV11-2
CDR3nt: TGTGCCAGCAGCTTATCCAGGAACTCTGGAAACACCATATATTTT
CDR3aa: CASSLSRNSGNTIYF

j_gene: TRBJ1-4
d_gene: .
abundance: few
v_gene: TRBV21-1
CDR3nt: TGTGCCAGCACCAAAGAGACAGGGATTGCCCATGAAAAACTGTTTTTT
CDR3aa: CASTKETGIAHEKLFF

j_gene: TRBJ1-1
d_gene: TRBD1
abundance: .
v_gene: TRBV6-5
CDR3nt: TGTGCCAGCGGACAGGGGAAAATCACTGAAGCTTTCTTT
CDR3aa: CASGQGKITEAFF

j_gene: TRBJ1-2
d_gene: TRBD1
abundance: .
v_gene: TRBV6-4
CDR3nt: TGTGCCAGCAGTGACTCATTCCGGGACAGGGGCGGCTACACCTTC
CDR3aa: CASSDSFRDRGGYTF

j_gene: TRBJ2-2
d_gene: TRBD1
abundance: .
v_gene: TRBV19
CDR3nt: TGTGCCAGTAGTATGCAGGGGGCCGGGGAGCTGTTTTTT
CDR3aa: CASSMQGAGELFF

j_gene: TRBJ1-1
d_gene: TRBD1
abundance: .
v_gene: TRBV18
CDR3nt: TGTGCCAGCTCACCCCTGGGAGACAGGGCGAACACTGAAGCTTTCTTT
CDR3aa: CASSPLGDRANTEAFF

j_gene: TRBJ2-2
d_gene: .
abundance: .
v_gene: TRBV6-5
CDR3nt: TGTGCCAGCAGTTTACAGGGCGGCGGGGAGCTGTTTTTT
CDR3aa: CASSLQGGGELFF

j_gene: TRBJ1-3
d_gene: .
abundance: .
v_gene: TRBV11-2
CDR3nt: TGTGCCAGCAGCTACGACCCTTTCCCGAGAGGAAACATCATATATTTT
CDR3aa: CASSYDPFPRGNIIYF